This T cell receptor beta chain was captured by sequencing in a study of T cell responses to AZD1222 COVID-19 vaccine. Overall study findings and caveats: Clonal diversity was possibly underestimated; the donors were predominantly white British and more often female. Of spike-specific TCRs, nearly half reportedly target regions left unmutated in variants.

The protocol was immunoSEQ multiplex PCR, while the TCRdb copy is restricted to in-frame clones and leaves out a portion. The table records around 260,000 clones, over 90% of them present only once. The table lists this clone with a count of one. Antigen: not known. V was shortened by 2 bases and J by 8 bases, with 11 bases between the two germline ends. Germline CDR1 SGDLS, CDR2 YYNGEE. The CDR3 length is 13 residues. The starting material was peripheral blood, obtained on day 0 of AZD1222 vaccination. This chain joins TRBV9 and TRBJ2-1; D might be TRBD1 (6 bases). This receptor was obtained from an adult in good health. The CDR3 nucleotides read TGTGCCAGCAGCGTGCAGGGGATAGATGAGCAGTTCTTC. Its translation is CASSVQGIDEQFF.